The entry that follows covers one T cell receptor (beta chain) sequence. CDR1 is MNHNS and CDR2 is SASEGT in the germline V gene. V lost 4 bases and J 1 base, leaving 8 bases between the germline ends. This CDR3 is 13 amino acids long. The data belong to a study of shared clonotypes between healthy human individuals. Clones were sequenced by immunoSEQ multiplex PCR, and TCRdb holds only the in-frame ones, with some missing. The repertoire consists of a few million clones, with 90% to 95% occurring once and the leading ten covering around 0.14%. The chain employs TRBV6-1 and TRBJ2-7; D gene unclear. The clonotype was recovered from a man aged 18 to 35 in good health. Sequencing used naive CD4+ T cells sorted from blood. Subset specified: CD45RA+ positively selected. CDR3 amino acids: CASSGHLSYEQYF. DNA of the CDR3: TGTGCCAGCAGTGGTCACTTATCCTACGAGCAGTACTTC.